Listed below are T cell receptor beta chains from one sample, sequenced in a study of cytomegalovirus exposure and HLA in healthy donors. Generated by immunoSEQ multiplex PCR, the TCRdb table keeps only in-frame clones and is missing some. The table shows roughly 100,000 clones, with about 13% occurring only once. Sequencing was done on a sample of PBMCs. These receptor sequences come from a man between 40 and 49 years old in good health and CMV-seropositive. Each CDR3 is given with its conserved first and last residue. A D gene is named only where the DNA matches it firmly. Clone size, where shown, is once, few, many, or a class for clones that have expanded.

V	J	D	size	CDR3	DNA
TRBV11-2	TRBJ1-1	NA	NA	CASSFTGQGGTEAFF	TGTGCCAGCAGCTTCACAGGGCAAGGCGGCACTGAAGCTTTCTTT
TRBV10-1	TRBJ2-5	NA	NA	CASSEFQGQETQYF	TGCGCCAGCAGTGAGTTCCAGGGCCAAGAGACCCAGTACTTC
TRBV2	TRBJ2-7	TRBD2	few	CASTRSMTGGPREQYF	TGTGCCAGCACCCGTTCAATGACGGGAGGGCCACGGGAGCAGTACTTC
TRBV7-2	TRBJ2-1	TRBD2	few	CASSGQAGGYNEQFF	TGTGCCAGCAGCGGCCAAGCGGGGGGGTATAATGAGCAGTTCTTC
TRBV28	TRBJ2-5	TRBD2	NA	CASSPTGLAAFMDAQYF	TGTGCCAGCAGTCCAACGGGACTAGCGGCTTTCATGGACGCGCAGTACTTC
TRBV2	TRBJ2-5	NA	NA	CASRGDTGSETQYF	TGTGCCAGCAGGGGGGACACCGGTTCGGAGACCCAGTACTTC
TRBV15	TRBJ2-7	NA	NA	CATSRDRGPYEQYF	TGTGCCACCAGCAGAGATAGAGGCCCCTACGAGCAGTACTTC
TRBV28	TRBJ2-3	TRBD2	few	CASRPLTSGSADTQYF	TGTGCCAGCAGGCCCTTGACTAGCGGGAGCGCAGATACGCAGTATTTT
TRBV29-1	TRBJ2-7	TRBD1	NA	CSVTGQGGHEQYF	TGCAGCGTAACTGGACAGGGTGGCCACGAGCAGTACTTC
TRBV27	TRBJ1-2	TRBD1	few	CASSPSGQGNYGYTF	TGTGCCAGCAGTCCCTCGGGACAGGGGAACTATGGCTACACCTTC
TRBV6-5	TRBJ2-7	TRBD2	few	CASRRSGTSYEQYF	TGTGCCAGCAGGCGTAGCGGGACTTCCTACGAGCAGTACTTC
TRBV10-2	TRBJ2-1	TRBD2	NA	CASSESAGGPTQNEQFF	TGCGCCAGCAGTGAGTCGGCGGGAGGGCCCACTCAGAATGAGCAGTTCTTC
TRBV28	TRBJ1-1	NA	few	CATQAPPEAFF	TGTGCCACCCAAGCCCCACCTGAAGCTTTCTTT
TRBV19	TRBJ2-7	TRBD1	NA	CASSHTGTGAYEQYF	TGTGCCAGTAGTCATACCGGGACAGGGGCCTACGAGCAGTACTTC
TRBV7-9	TRBJ2-1	TRBD1	few	CASSYGDRGGRPYNEQFF	TGTGCCAGCAGCTATGGGGACAGGGGCGGGAGGCCCTACAATGAGCAGTTCTTC
TRBV7-2	TRBJ2-2	TRBD2	NA	CASSFLAGTGELFF	TGTGCCAGCAGCTTCTTAGCGGGGACCGGGGAGCTGTTTTTT
TRBV5-1	TRBJ1-2	NA	NA	CASATPGGFGYTF	TGCGCCAGCGCTACTCCGGGGGGGTTTGGCTACACCTTC
TRBV6-4	TRBJ2-3	NA	few	CASSPGGVTDTQYF	TGTGCCAGCAGTCCAGGAGGGGTCACAGATACGCAGTATTTT
TRBV5-6	TRBJ2-7	TRBD2	NA	CASQAGRGSSYEQYF	TGTGCCAGCCAAGCAGGGAGGGGCAGCTCCTACGAGCAGTACTTC
TRBV19	TRBJ2-2	TRBD1	NA	CASITRTGDNTGELFF	TGTGCCAGTATCACCAGGACAGGGGACAACACCGGGGAGCTGTTTTTT
TRBV15	TRBJ1-4	NA	few	CATSRSGGLREKLFF	TGTGCCACCAGCAGATCCGGGGGGCTCAGGGAAAAACTGTTTTTT
TRBV15	TRBJ2-1	TRBD2	NA	CATRDGGPGLAGSNEQFF	TGTGCCACCCGGGATGGGGGCCCGGGACTAGCGGGCTCCAATGAGCAGTTCTTC
TRBV30	TRBJ2-2	TRBD1	few	CAWRDQTGGTGELFF	TGTGCCTGGAGGGACCAGACAGGGGGCACCGGGGAGCTGTTTTTT
TRBV14	TRBJ1-1	NA	few	CASSPVEFLNTEAFF	TGTGCCAGCAGCCCGGTAGAGTTTTTGAACACTGAAGCTTTCTTT
TRBV2	TRBJ2-1	NA	few	CASSDIGAGAEDEQFF	TGTGCCAGCAGCGATATAGGGGCAGGGGCCGAGGATGAGCAGTTCTTC
TRBV29-1	TRBJ1-2	NA	few	CSPSRVTF	TGCAGCCCCAGCAGGGTTACCTTC
TRBV28	TRBJ2-4	NA	NA	CASSSPIREAQNIQYF	TGTGCCAGCAGTTCCCCTATAAGGGAGGCACAAAACATTCAGTACTTC
TRBV4-3	TRBJ2-7	NA	NA	CASSQARGYEQYF	TGCGCCAGCAGCCAAGCCAGAGGCTACGAGCAGTACTTC
TRBV15	TRBJ1-5	NA	NA	CATSLGKYQPQHF	TGTGCCACCAGCTTGGGCAAATATCAGCCCCAGCATTTT
TRBV7-9	TRBJ1-3	NA	few	CASSLGLGQGVGNTIYF	TGTGCCAGCAGCTTAGGTTTGGGTCAAGGGGTCGGAAACACCATATATTTT
TRBV9	TRBJ2-1	TRBD1	NA	CASSVVGQGLNEQFF	TGTGCCAGCAGCGTAGTTGGACAGGGCCTGAATGAGCAGTTCTTC
TRBV4-1	TRBJ2-1	NA	few	CASSQVGDEQFF	TGCGCCAGCAGCCAAGTAGGGGATGAGCAGTTCTTC
TRBV19	TRBJ2-1	TRBD2	few	CASSMPGGGLFF	TGTGCCAGTAGTATGCCCGGGGGGGGCCTGTTCTTC
TRBV28	TRBJ1-5	TRBD1	few	CASKQGGNQPQHF	TGTGCCAGCAAACAGGGGGGAAATCAGCCCCAGCATTTT
TRBV7-2	TRBJ2-5	NA	NA	CASSSPGQREETQYF	TGTGCCAGCAGCTCCCCGGGACAAAGGGAAGAGACCCAGTACTTC
TRBV12-5	TRBJ1-4	TRBD1	few	CASGLPGTGANEKLFF	TGTGCTAGTGGTTTGCCTGGGACAGGGGCTAATGAAAAACTGTTTTTT
TRBV7-9	TRBJ2-7	TRBD2	few	CASSLKTSGHYEQYF	TGTGCCAGCAGCCTCAAGACTAGCGGGCACTACGAGCAGTACTTC
TRBV5-6	TRBJ2-5	NA	NA	CASSPVGAYQETQYF	TGTGCCAGCAGCCCCGTGGGGGCGTACCAAGAGACCCAGTACTTC
TRBV10-3	TRBJ2-5	NA	few	CAISGTIFETQYF	TGTGCCATCAGTGGAACTATCTTTGAGACCCAGTACTTC
TRBV6-5	TRBJ1-2	NA	NA	CASSHGGNYGYTF	TGTGCCAGCAGCCACGGGGGTAACTATGGCTACACCTTC
TRBV4-1	TRBJ2-5	TRBD2	NA	CASSQDAGTSGRRAYF	TGCGCAAGCAGCCAAGACGCAGGGACTAGCGGCCGACGGGCGTACTTC
TRBV7-3	TRBJ2-2	NA	few	CASSPRPTGYTGELFF	TGTGCCAGCAGCCCCCGTCCTACAGGTTACACCGGGGAGCTGTTTTTT